This T cell receptor beta chain was documented in a study of blood T cell repertoires in COVID-19. Study in general: Sites in the United States, Italy and Spain provided acute and convalescent COVID-19 samples. PBMCs, B-cell-depleted T cells, or T cells provided the cDNA or gDNA that made up the material.

The CDR3 length is 11 residues. The J segment lost 8 bases and the V segment lost 4 bases, leaving 3 bases of the junction unmatched. Germline V CDR1 and CDR2: GTSNPN, SVGIG (reference sequence). Study processing details: It was from reference gene primer amplification that nucleated cell counts were estimated. The repertoire was sequenced with immunoSEQ multiplex PCR; TCRdb's copy has only in-frame clones and lacks some. V, J and clone size derive from that table, while D and trimming were established from the DNA sequence. The top ten clones hold 7% to 7.5% of a sample with 150,000 to 200,000 clones, roughly nine tenths of them seen once.

The specimen sequenced was peripheral blood. The gene calls are TRBV30 and TRBJ1-2; 8 nucleotides line up with TRBD1. This receptor was identified in a woman older than 75 in a cohort sampled during active or convalescent COVID-19. CDR3 sequence reads: CAWTGDRGYTF. The CDR3 DNA reads as TGTGCCTGGACCGGGGACAGGGGCTACACCTTC.